These T cell receptor beta chains were read from a single sample in a study of shared clonotypes between healthy human individuals. Produced via immunoSEQ multiplex PCR; TCRdb's table is partial and in-frame only. The profile shows more than 500,000 clones, roughly 95% of them singletons. Sequenced material: naive CD8+ T cells sorted from blood. These receptors came from a woman aged 25-40 years in good health. Both conserved end residues are part of each CDR3. Fields, in order: D gene, clone size, V gene, J gene, CDR3 DNA, CDR3 protein. The D gene is left open where the match is weak. Not all rows give a size; the values are once, few, many and, for expanded clones, a class.

>-|-|TRBV14|TRBJ2-1
TGTGCCAGCAGCCAATTAGGGGGGCTCGATGAGCAGTTCTTC
CASSQLGGLDEQFF
>-|-|TRBV4-1|TRBJ2-3
TGCGCCAGCAGGCCACTAGGGGCTTCAGATACGCAGTATTTT
CASRPLGASDTQYF
>TRBD2|once|TRBV19|TRBJ2-4
TGTGCCAGTAGTATAGGAACAGGAGCGGGGGACAAAAACATTCAGTACTTC
CASSIGTGAGDKNIQYF
>-|few|TRBV29-1|TRBJ2-5
TGCAGCGTCGAAGTGCGGGAAGAGACCCAGTACTTC
CSVEVREETQYF
>-|-|TRBV5-6|TRBJ2-7
TGTGCCAGCAGCTTGAGAGCAGAGATCTACGAGCAGTACTTC
CASSLRAEIYEQYF
>-|-|TRBV5-1|TRBJ2-3
TGCGCCAGCAGCTTGGCCGGGAGAACGTACACAGATACGCAGTATTTT
CASSLAGRTYTDTQYF
>-|-|TRBV7-9|TRBJ1-2
TGTGCCAGCAGCTTAGAGGGGGATGTCTATGGCTACACCTTC
CASSLEGDVYGYTF
>-|-|TRBV7-8|TRBJ2-7
TGTGCCAGCAGCACTCTGGGCCTGGTCCCCGGGGAGCAGTACTTC
CASSTLGLVPGEQYF
>-|-|TRBV27|TRBJ2-5
TGTGCCAGCAGTGACACCGGGACTCTACAAGAGACCCAGTACTTC
CASSDTGTLQETQYF
>-|-|TRBV28|TRBJ1-2
TGTGCCAGCAGTTTCGGGGAAGGCTACACCTTC
CASSFGEGYTF
>-|-|TRBV27|TRBJ1-2
TGTGCCACTTGGGGAGGTATAGGGGGCTACACCTTC
CATWGGIGGYTF
>TRBD1|-|TRBV10-1|TRBJ2-3
TGCGCCAGCAGTGAGAGGACAGGGAATGCAGATACGCAGTATTTT
CASSERTGNADTQYF
>TRBD2|once|TRBV28|TRBJ2-1
TGTGCCAGCAGTTTGACTAGCGGGAGAACCAATGAGCAGTTCTTC
CASSLTSGRTNEQFF
>-|-|TRBV28|TRBJ1-1
TGTGCCAGCAGTTTCACGAACCTGAAAGCTTTCTTT
CASSFTNLKAFF
>-|-|TRBV7-9|TRBJ1-1
TGTGCCAGCAGCGGGAGGGGAAGGACTGAAGCTTTCTTT
CASSGRGRTEAFF
>-|-|TRBV6-1|TRBJ1-1
TGTGCCAGCAGGTCTGGGGGTATGAACACTGAAGCTTTCTTT
CASRSGGMNTEAFF
>-|-|TRBV5-1|TRBJ1-1
TGCGCCAGCAGTCCGAACGGCGCTGAAGCTTTCTTT
CASSPNGAEAFF